This T cell receptor (beta chain) is drawn from a study of blood T cell repertoires in COVID-19. As for the study in general: PBMCs, B-cell-depleted T cells, or T cells were the source of the cDNA or gDNA that made up the material.

Residents of approximately 25 US areas, aged roughly 18 to 89 years, made up the participants. Participants' reported clinical history set cohort assignment. CDR3 length: 13 amino acids. V was clipped by 7 bases and J by 8 bases; unmatched bases: 8. Germline CDR1 is SNHLY and CDR2 is FYNNEI. Per the authors' pipeline: Amplification of reference gene primers was used by the study to estimate nucleated cell counts. Clones were sequenced by immunoSEQ multiplex PCR, and TCRdb holds only the in-frame ones, with some missing. The D gene and trimming were derived from the DNA, and the V and J assignments and clone size from that table. The sample lists 150,000 to 200,000 clones; roughly 84% were seen once.

The chain is built from TRBV2 and TRBJ1-5; 7 bases agree with TRBD1. This TCR was recovered from a woman aged 55-70 years who had recovered from COVID-19. Input material: PBMCs or T cells enriched from blood (not recorded which). CDR3 DNA sequence: TGTGCCAGCACGGTGGACAGGTTTAAGCCCCAGCATTTT. Translation gives CASTVDRFKPQHF.